The clone carrying this T cell receptor beta chain has just a few counts. Germline CDR1 and CDR2: LNHDA and SQIVND (reference sequence). V was trimmed by 4 bases and J by 7 bases, leaving 17 bases between them. The CDR3 is 16 amino acids. The sample comes from a study of blood T cell repertoires in COVID-19. For the study at large: Samples representing acute and convalescent COVID-19 were sourced from the United States, Italy and Spain. Sample material is recorded as cDNA or gDNA derived from T cells, B-cell-depleted T cells, or PBMCs.

The data were produced by immunoSEQ multiplex PCR, yet TCRdb's version contains in-frame clones alone and is incomplete. The sample yields around 100,000 clones, approximately 87% seen once. Sequenced: peripheral blood. This sequence was found in a human donor in a cohort sampled during active COVID-19. The chain has TRBV19 and TRBJ1-6; D is perhaps TRBD1 (6 bases). CDR3 in amino acids: CASSTRGYYGNSPLHF. DNA of the CDR3: TGTGCCAGTAGTACTAGGGGGTATTACGGGAATTCACCCCTCCACTTT.